A single sample gave rise to the 17 T cell receptor beta chains below, sequenced in a study of blood T cell repertoires in COVID-19. TCRdb keeps only in-frame clones here, not all; method: immunoSEQ multiplex PCR. The data show about 68,000 clones, around 93% seen once. Sequenced: peripheral blood. Every receptor here comes from a woman aged 55-70 years with active COVID-19.

This clone appeared a single time. The chain employs TRBV28 and TRBJ2-1, with D possibly matching TRBD2 (6 bases). This CDR3 comprises 17 residues. Germline assignment: CDR1 MDHEN and CDR2 SYDVKM. Trimming stripped 6 bases from V and 0 bases from J, with 18 bases between. CDR3 bases: TGTGCCAGCAGCATATTCTCGGGACTTAGCTCCTACAATGAGCAGTTCTTC. Translation: CASSIFSGLSSYNEQFF.

The rearrangement uses TRBV14 and TRBJ1-4; a weak D match, TRBD1 (5 bases). Germline V gives CDR1 SGHDN, CDR2 FVKESK. Trimming took 0 bases from V and 4 from J, leaving 9 bases between them. There are 15 residues in the CDR3. CDR3 coding DNA: TGTGCCAGCAGCCAAGATAACAGGCGTAATGAAAAACTGTTTTTT. It is translated as CASSQDNRRNEKLFF.

This chain uses TRBV7-9 with TRBJ2-5; D is perhaps TRBD2 (6 bases). The germline V gene has CDR1 SEHNR and CDR2 FQNEAQ (reference sequence). V was pared by 3 bases and J by 4 bases, with 12 bases between. The CDR3 sequence is 14 residues long. DNA for the CDR3: TGTGCCAGCAGCTTCGGAGGGCCCCCAGAGACCCAGTACTTC. Protein product: CASSFGGPPETQYF.

The V gene is TRBV7-9, the J gene TRBJ1-4, with D tentatively TRBD1 (5 bases). CDR3 length equals 13 residues. Germline V gene data show CDR1 as SEHNR and CDR2 as FQNEAQ (reference sequence). V lost 8 bases and J lost 2, with 9 bases in between. The CDR3: CASGRGTNEKLFF. The CDR3 DNA sequence: TGTGCCAGCGGGAGGGGTACTAATGAAAAACTGTTTTTT.

J is TRBJ2-7 and V is TRBV20-1; D might be TRBD2 (5 bases). Germline CDR1 and CDR2: DFQATT and SNEGSKA (reference sequence). V was cut by 4 bases and J by 8 bases, with 12 bases left in between. This CDR3 comprises 11 residues. CDR3 loop: CSATMGEKQYF. Written as DNA, the CDR3 is TGCAGTGCTACTATGGGAGAAAAGCAGTACTTC.

The chain links TRBV19 to TRBJ2-7; D remains ambiguous. CDR1 is LNHDA and CDR2 is SQIVND in the germline V gene (reference sequence). V lost 6 bases and J lost 6, with 15 bases in between. The CDR3 has 13 amino acids. CDR3 amino acids: CASSTVGSPEQYF. As DNA, the CDR3 is TGTGCCAGTAGCACCGTCGGGTCCCCCGAGCAGTACTTC.

The V gene is TRBV28, the J gene TRBJ1-5; TRBD1 aligns across 10 bases. The CDR3 is 15 residues long. Germline V gene sequence: CDR1 MDHEN, CDR2 SYDVKM. Unmatched junction bases numbered 6, after V lost 3 bases and J lost 7 bases. DNA for the CDR3: TGTGCCAGCAGTTTCGGGACAGGGGTGCGGCAGCCCCAGCATTTT. Protein sequence: CASSFGTGVRQPQHF.

A single count supports this clone. The chain links TRBV18 to TRBJ2-1, with 8 bases lining up with TRBD1. CDR1 and CDR2 from the germline V gene are KGHSH and LQKENI. This CDR3 is 17 amino acids long. The V gene end was trimmed by 3 bases and the J gene end by 0 bases; junction bases not matched to a gene: 7. The CDR3 DNA reads as TGTGCCAGCTCACCTCGGGACAGGACCAGCTCCTACAATGAGCAGTTCTTC. Amino acid sequence: CASSPRDRTSSYNEQFF.

The J gene is TRBJ1-5, the V gene TRBV6-5; TRBD1 matches 7 bases. The CDR3 extends over 15 amino acids. V lost 6 bases to trimming and J lost 4 bases; unmatched junction nucleotides: 9. Germline CDR1 reads MNHEY; CDR2 reads SVGAGI. CDR3 coding DNA: TGTGCCAGCAGAGGGACAGACAATGGGAATCAGCCCCAGCATTTT. Residues: CASRGTDNGNQPQHF.

On this clone: An end of the junction does not agree with germline; a read error may underlie this. The chain employs TRBV28 and TRBJ2-2; D is perhaps TRBD2 (6 bases). Germline CDR1 is MDHEN and CDR2 is SYDVKM. CDR3 length equals 14 residues. The DNA for the CDR3 is TGTACCAGCCTAAGGGGAGGTCGCACCGGGGAGCTGTTTTTT. Protein sequence: CTSLRGGRTGELFF.

This rearrangement joins TRBV18 to TRBJ1-1; D is ambiguous. Between the trimmed V and J ends, which lost 1 base and 3 bases, there was a span of 6 bases. The CDR3 runs 13 residues. Germline V CDR1 and CDR2: KGHSH, LQKENI. Here the CDR3 reads CASSPHRDTEAFF. The CDR3 region has the DNA TGTGCCAGCTCACCACATAGAGACACTGAAGCTTTCTTT.

CDR3 region: CASSLVTGRSYEQYF. The CDR3 DNA sequence: TGTGCCAGCAGCTTGGTGACAGGACGCTCCTACGAGCAGTACTTC. This sequence joins TRBV5-5 and TRBJ2-7; D might be TRBD1 (6 bases). Germline V gene lookup returns CDR1 SGHKS and CDR2 YYEKEE (reference sequence). V was pared by 0 bases and J by 0 bases, with 10 bases between. This CDR3 has 15 amino acids.

The chain couples TRBV5-1 to TRBJ2-7; 15 bases map to TRBD2. After removal of 4 bases from V and 7 bases from J, the junction contained 9 bases not matched to a gene. In germline, CDR1 is SGHRS, CDR2 YFSETQ. The CDR3 is 16 residues long. The CDR3 DNA follows: TGCGCCAGCAGCGGGGGGACTAGCGGGAGGTTCGTGGAGCAGTACTTC. It codes for CASSGGTSGRFVEQYF.

The chain employs TRBV11-1 and TRBJ2-7; D perhaps matches TRBD1 (5 bases). The germline V gene encodes CDR1 SGHAT and CDR2 FQDESV (reference sequence). This CDR3 comprises 15 residues. With 1 base removed from V and 2 bases from J, the gap between germline ends came to 12 bases. The CDR3 DNA reads as TGTGCCAGCAGCTTAGGTCCGACAGTGACCTACGAGCAGTACTTC. Translation: CASSLGPTVTYEQYF.

The chain links TRBV7-9 to TRBJ2-3; a possible D gene is TRBD1 (5 bases). V was pared by 1 base and J by 9 bases, with 14 bases between. CDR3 size: 14 residues. Germline CDR1 is SEHNR and CDR2 is FQNEAQ (reference sequence). The CDR3 DNA reads TGTGCCAGCAGCTTAGAAACTCCTACAGGAACGCAGTATTTT. Translating gives CASSLETPTGTQYF. The full variable domain, completed using reference TRBV7-9 and TRBJ2-3, is DTGVSQNPRHKITKRGQNVTFRCDPISEHNRLYWYRQTLGQGPEFLTYFQNEAQLEKSRLLSDRFSAERPKGSFSTLEIQRTEQGDSAMYLCASSLETPTGTQYFGPGTRLTVL.

The CDR3 reads CASSPAEGTRDNEQFF. In nucleotides, the CDR3 is TGTGCCAGCTCACCAGCGGAGGGGACTAGGGACAATGAGCAGTTCTTC. This chain uses TRBV18 with TRBJ2-1; 8 nucleotides agree with TRBD2. The germline CDR1 and CDR2 sequences are KGHSH and LQKENI. V lost 2 bases and J lost 5; bases outside the gene matches: 8. This CDR3 region has 16 residues.

V usage is TRBV19 and J usage is TRBJ1-6, with D hard to call. The CDR3 has 15 amino acids. In germline, CDR1 is LNHDA, CDR2 SQIVND (reference sequence). V dropped 4 bases and J dropped 7 bases, with 14 bases sitting between them. The DNA of the CDR3 is TGTGCCAGTAGTACCCAAGGAGGTACGAATTCACCCCTCCACTTT. It yields the protein CASSTQGGTNSPLHF. The full variable domain, completed using reference TRBV19 and TRBJ1-6, is DGGITQSPKYLFRKEGQNVTLSCEQNLNHDAMYWYRQDPGQGLRLIYYSQIVNDFQKGDIAEGYSVSREKKESFPLTVTSAQKNPTAFYLCASSTQGGTNSPLHFGNGTRLTVT.